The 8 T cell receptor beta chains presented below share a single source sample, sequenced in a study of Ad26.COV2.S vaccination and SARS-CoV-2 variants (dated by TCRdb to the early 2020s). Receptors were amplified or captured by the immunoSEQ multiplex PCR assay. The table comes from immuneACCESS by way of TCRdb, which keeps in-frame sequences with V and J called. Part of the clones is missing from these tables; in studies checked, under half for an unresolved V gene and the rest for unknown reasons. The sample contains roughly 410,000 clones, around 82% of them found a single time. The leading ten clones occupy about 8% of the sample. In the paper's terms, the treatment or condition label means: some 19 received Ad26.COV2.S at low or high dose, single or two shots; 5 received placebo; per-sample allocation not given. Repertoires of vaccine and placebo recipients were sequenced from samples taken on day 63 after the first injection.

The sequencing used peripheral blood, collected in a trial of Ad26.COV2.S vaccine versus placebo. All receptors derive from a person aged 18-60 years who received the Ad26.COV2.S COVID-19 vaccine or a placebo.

The CDR3 region has the DNA TGTGCCAGCAGCCGATTATCCAGGGTGAGCACTGAAGCTTTCTTT. Translation gives CASSRLSRVSTEAFF. The gene calls are TRBV11-3 and TRBJ1-1; D is perhaps TRBD1 (5 bases). Germline-derived CDR1 and CDR2 are SGHNT and YENEEA. The V and J ends lost 5 bases and 4 bases respectively, with 17 bases between them. The CDR3 loop spans 15 amino acids.

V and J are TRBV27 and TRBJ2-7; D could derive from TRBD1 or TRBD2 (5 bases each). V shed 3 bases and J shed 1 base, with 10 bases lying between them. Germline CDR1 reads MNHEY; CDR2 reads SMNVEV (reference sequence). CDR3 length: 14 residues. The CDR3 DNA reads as TGTGCCAGCAGTTTCGGGACGGGATCCTACGAGCAGTACTTC. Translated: CASSFGTGSYEQYF.

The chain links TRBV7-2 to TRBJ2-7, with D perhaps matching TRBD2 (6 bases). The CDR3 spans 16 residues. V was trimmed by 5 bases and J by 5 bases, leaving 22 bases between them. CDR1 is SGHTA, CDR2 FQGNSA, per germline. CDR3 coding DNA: TGTGCCAGCAGCCCCCCCGGAGAGCGGGCATTGAACGAGCAGTACTTC. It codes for CASSPPGERALNEQYF.

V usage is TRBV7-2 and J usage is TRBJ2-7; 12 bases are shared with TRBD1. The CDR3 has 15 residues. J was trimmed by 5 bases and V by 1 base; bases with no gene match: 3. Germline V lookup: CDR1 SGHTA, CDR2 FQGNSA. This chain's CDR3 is CASSLGGTGGHEQYF. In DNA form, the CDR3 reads TGTGCCAGCAGCTTAGGGGGGACAGGGGGCCACGAGCAGTACTTC.

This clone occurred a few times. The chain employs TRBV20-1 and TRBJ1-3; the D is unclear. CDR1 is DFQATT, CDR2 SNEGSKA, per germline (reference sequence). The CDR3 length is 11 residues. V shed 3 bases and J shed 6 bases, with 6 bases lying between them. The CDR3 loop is CSARAQNTIYF. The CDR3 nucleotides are TGCAGTGCTAGGGCCCAAAACACCATATATTTT.

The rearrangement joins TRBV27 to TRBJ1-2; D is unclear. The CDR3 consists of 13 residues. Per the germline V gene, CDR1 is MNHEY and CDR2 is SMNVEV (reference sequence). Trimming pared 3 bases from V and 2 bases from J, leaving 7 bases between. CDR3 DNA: TGTGCCAGCAGTTTCCCCGGAAACTATGGCTACACCTTC. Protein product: CASSFPGNYGYTF.

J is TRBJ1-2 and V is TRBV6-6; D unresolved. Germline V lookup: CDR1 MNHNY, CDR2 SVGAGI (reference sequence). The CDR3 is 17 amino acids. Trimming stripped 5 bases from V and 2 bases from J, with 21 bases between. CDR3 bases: TGTGCCAGCAGTCACACAGCGAAAGAAGCTAGGAACTATGGCTACACCTTC. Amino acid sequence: CASSHTAKEARNYGYTF.

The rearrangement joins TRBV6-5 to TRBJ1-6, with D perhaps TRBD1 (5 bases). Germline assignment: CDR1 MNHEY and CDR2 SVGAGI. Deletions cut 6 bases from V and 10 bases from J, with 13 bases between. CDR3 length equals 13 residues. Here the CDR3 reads CASRTDAHSPLHF. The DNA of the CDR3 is TGTGCCAGCAGGACAGATGCCCACTCACCCCTCCACTTT.